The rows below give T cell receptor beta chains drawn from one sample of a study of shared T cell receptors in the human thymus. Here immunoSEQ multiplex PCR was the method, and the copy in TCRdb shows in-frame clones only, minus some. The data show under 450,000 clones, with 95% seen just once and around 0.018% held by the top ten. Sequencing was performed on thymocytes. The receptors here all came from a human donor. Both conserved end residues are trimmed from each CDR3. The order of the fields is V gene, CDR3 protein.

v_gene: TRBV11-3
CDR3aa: ASSLVWGDEQY

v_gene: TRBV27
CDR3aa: ASRPLAVSSYNEQF

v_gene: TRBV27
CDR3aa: ASSFGEGRKDTQY

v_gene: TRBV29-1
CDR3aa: SVPISGSRGDTQY

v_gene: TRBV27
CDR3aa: ASSPFLLGGTEAF

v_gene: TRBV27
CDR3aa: ASRPGPNRGQY

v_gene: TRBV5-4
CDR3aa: ASSSDRRADTQY

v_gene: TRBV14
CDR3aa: ASSQYRGRTGELF

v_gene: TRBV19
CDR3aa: ASRTNSGSPYEQY

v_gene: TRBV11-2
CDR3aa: ASSLDIRGEQF

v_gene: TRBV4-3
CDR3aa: ASSHRQGDYGYT

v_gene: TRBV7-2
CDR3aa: ASSPGRGGSPNTEAF

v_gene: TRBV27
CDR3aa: ASSFHPLANYGYT

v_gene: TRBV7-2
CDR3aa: ASNNKNIQY

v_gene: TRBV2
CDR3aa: ASSRGPGNTIY

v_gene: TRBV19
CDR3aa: ASEPQPGSSNEKLF

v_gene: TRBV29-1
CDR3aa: SVDSKGREWRNEQF

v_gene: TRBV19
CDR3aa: ASSIWRREGSYNEQF

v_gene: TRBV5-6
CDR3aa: ASSSDAGAKKLF

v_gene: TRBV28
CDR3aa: ASTLDSGTGVYNEQF

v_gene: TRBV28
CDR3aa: ASPPTEDRGTDTQY

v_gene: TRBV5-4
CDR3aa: ASSLCTGGYLKEKLF

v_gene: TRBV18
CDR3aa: ASSPGLAETQY

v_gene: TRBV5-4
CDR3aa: ATKKGGRGEKLF

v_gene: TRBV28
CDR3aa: ASSSPTPGGETQY

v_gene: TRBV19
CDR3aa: ASSMVSQETQY

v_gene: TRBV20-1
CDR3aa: SAHYEQY

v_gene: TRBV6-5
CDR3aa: ASSTPRQAAHEQY